The rows below give T cell receptor beta chains drawn from one sample of a study of T-cell memory formation after mild COVID-19. Using its own MiXCR run on the 5' RACE reads, TCRdb lists one record per CDR3 protein. The data hold under 250,000 distinct CDR3 sequences, with roughly 15% observed a single time. What was sequenced was PBMCs or a T cell subset sorted from them (not recorded which). These receptors were taken from an adult woman who had mild COVID-19 (a few samples of this study predate the infection). Cell type and time point are not known. CDR3s include the opening cysteine and the closing phenylalanine or tryptophan. Each record gives: V gene, D gene, clone size, J gene, CDR3 DNA, CDR3 protein. The D gene is left open where the match is weak. Not all rows give a size; the values are once, few, many and, for expanded clones, a class.

v_gene: TRBV19; d_gene: NA; abundance: NA; j_gene: TRBJ1-2; CDR3nt: TGTGCCAGTAGTAATGGGGGTCACAGGAACCCGTATGGCTACACCTTC; CDR3aa: CASSNGGHRNPYGYTF
v_gene: TRBV7-8; d_gene: TRBD1; abundance: NA; j_gene: TRBJ2-7; CDR3nt: TGTGCCAGCAGCTACCCAGAACAGGGGACCCCTTTTGAAGAGCAGTACTTC; CDR3aa: CASSYPEQGTPFEEQYF
v_gene: TRBV5-1; d_gene: TRBD2; abundance: NA; j_gene: TRBJ2-5; CDR3nt: TGCGCCAGCAGCTTGCCTTTGGGGGAGGGAGAGACCCAGTACTTC; CDR3aa: CASSLPLGEGETQYF
v_gene: TRBV20-1; d_gene: NA; abundance: NA; j_gene: TRBJ1-1; CDR3nt: TGCAGTGCTAAGGCCTCTGGGAGGACTGAAGCTTTCTTT; CDR3aa: CSAKASGRTEAFF
v_gene: TRBV9; d_gene: TRBD2; abundance: many; j_gene: TRBJ2-1; CDR3nt: TGTGCCAGCAGCTCACACCGGGGGGGTCAGTTCTTC; CDR3aa: CASSSHRGGQFF
v_gene: TRBV4-3; d_gene: NA; abundance: few; j_gene: TRBJ2-4; CDR3nt: TGCGCCAGCAGCCGGATAGTGACTGGCTTAGCCAAAAACATTCAGTACTTC; CDR3aa: CASSRIVTGLAKNIQYF
v_gene: TRBV12-3/TRBV12-4; d_gene: TRBD2; abundance: NA; j_gene: TRBJ2-1; CDR3nt: TGTGCCAGCAGATCGGGACTAGTGGGGAGGGTAAGGGAGCAGTTCTTC; CDR3aa: CASRSGLVGRVREQFF
v_gene: TRBV6-2/TRBV6-3; d_gene: NA; abundance: many; j_gene: TRBJ2-7; CDR3nt: TGTGCCAGCACGGACAGCCCCTACGAGCAGTACTTC; CDR3aa: CASTDSPYEQYF
v_gene: TRBV7-2; d_gene: TRBD1; abundance: NA; j_gene: TRBJ1-2; CDR3nt: TGTGCCAGCAGCCCCGACAGGGGGGGTGCTAACTATGGCTACACCTTC; CDR3aa: CASSPDRGGANYGYTF
v_gene: TRBV20-1; d_gene: TRBD2; abundance: few; j_gene: TRBJ2-1; CDR3nt: TGCAGTGCTAGAGTCAGCGGGAGCTCCTACAATGAGCAGTTCTTC; CDR3aa: CSARVSGSSYNEQFF
v_gene: TRBV9; d_gene: NA; abundance: NA; j_gene: TRBJ1-2; CDR3nt: TGTGCCAGCAGCGCGGTAGGGTCAGCCCCAGGCTACACCTTC; CDR3aa: CASSAVGSAPGYTF
v_gene: TRBV9; d_gene: NA; abundance: NA; j_gene: TRBJ1-2; CDR3nt: TGTGCCAGCAGTGTGAGAAACTATGGCTACACCTTC; CDR3aa: CASSVRNYGYTF
v_gene: TRBV5-1; d_gene: NA; abundance: many; j_gene: TRBJ2-2; CDR3nt: TGCGCCAGCAGCTACAACGCGGGCAGGGAGCTGTTTTTT; CDR3aa: CASSYNAGRELFF
v_gene: TRBV7-3; d_gene: NA; abundance: few; j_gene: TRBJ2-1; CDR3nt: TGTGCCAGCAGCTTAGGACTGAGCTCCTACAATGAGCAGTTCTTC; CDR3aa: CASSLGLSSYNEQFF
v_gene: TRBV6-4; d_gene: NA; abundance: few; j_gene: TRBJ1-6; CDR3nt: TGTGCCAGCTCGAGCTCCTATAATTCACCCCTCCACTTT; CDR3aa: CASSSSYNSPLHF
v_gene: TRBV3-1; d_gene: NA; abundance: many; j_gene: TRBJ2-5; CDR3nt: TGTGCCAGCAGCCAAGGGATGGCGCTCCGACAAGAGACCCAGTACTTC; CDR3aa: CASSQGMALRQETQYF
v_gene: TRBV2; d_gene: NA; abundance: few; j_gene: TRBJ1-5; CDR3nt: TGTGCCAGCCGGAGGGAAGGGGTCCAGCCCCAGCATTTT; CDR3aa: CASRREGVQPQHF
v_gene: TRBV29-1; d_gene: NA; abundance: many; j_gene: TRBJ2-1; CDR3nt: TGCAGCGCCCGAGGCTGGGGGGATGGCGAGCAGTTCTTC; CDR3aa: CSARGWGDGEQFF
v_gene: TRBV2; d_gene: NA; abundance: few; j_gene: TRBJ2-5; CDR3nt: TGTGCCAGCAGTGAGAGTACAGTCCAAGAGACCCAGTACTTC; CDR3aa: CASSESTVQETQYF
v_gene: TRBV18; d_gene: TRBD1; abundance: NA; j_gene: TRBJ1-1; CDR3nt: TGTGCCAGCTCAGTACAGGGGATGAACACTGAAGCTTTCTTT; CDR3aa: CASSVQGMNTEAFF
v_gene: TRBV5-5; d_gene: NA; abundance: NA; j_gene: TRBJ2-1; CDR3nt: TGTGCCAGCAGCTCCGGCATCTACAATGAGCAGTTCTTC; CDR3aa: CASSSGIYNEQFF
v_gene: TRBV12-3/TRBV12-4; d_gene: NA; abundance: NA; j_gene: TRBJ1-2; CDR3nt: TGTGCCAGCAGCCGTCAAGACTATGGCTACACCTTC; CDR3aa: CASSRQDYGYTF
v_gene: TRBV9; d_gene: TRBD2; abundance: few; j_gene: TRBJ2-7; CDR3nt: TGTGCCAGCAGCCTCACCGGACTAGCCCTCTACGAGCAGTACTTC; CDR3aa: CASSLTGLALYEQYF
v_gene: TRBV7-9; d_gene: TRBD1; abundance: few; j_gene: TRBJ2-3; CDR3nt: TGTGCCAGCAGCGAGGGACAGCTCAGCACAGATACGCAGTATTTT; CDR3aa: CASSEGQLSTDTQYF
v_gene: TRBV5-6; d_gene: NA; abundance: NA; j_gene: TRBJ1-2; CDR3nt: TGTGCCAGCAGCTTGGAATTTAGGGGCCGTGACTATGGCTACACCTTC; CDR3aa: CASSLEFRGRDYGYTF
v_gene: TRBV20-1; d_gene: NA; abundance: few; j_gene: TRBJ1-5; CDR3nt: TGCAGTGCTAGGTATCTAGCCAATCAGCCCCAGCATTTT; CDR3aa: CSARYLANQPQHF
v_gene: TRBV18; d_gene: NA; abundance: NA; j_gene: TRBJ2-1; CDR3nt: TGTGCCAGCTCACCATCCCGGGGTTCCTACAATGAGCAGTTCTTC; CDR3aa: CASSPSRGSYNEQFF
v_gene: TRBV7-3; d_gene: TRBD2; abundance: NA; j_gene: TRBJ2-1; CDR3nt: TGTGCCAGCAGCCGCGGGAGGGCCTCATATGAGCAGTTCTTC; CDR3aa: CASSRGRASYEQFF
v_gene: TRBV2; d_gene: TRBD1; abundance: NA; j_gene: TRBJ2-3; CDR3nt: TGTGCCAGCAGTCCTGACAGGGCATTACGTACAGATACGCAGTATTTT; CDR3aa: CASSPDRALRTDTQYF
v_gene: TRBV12-2; d_gene: NA; abundance: NA; j_gene: TRBJ1-1; CDR3nt: TGTGCAAGTCGCTTAGCGTGGCCCCCACGGGGGAACACTGAAGCTTTCTTT; CDR3aa: CASRLAWPPRGNTEAFF
v_gene: TRBV9; d_gene: TRBD2; abundance: many; j_gene: TRBJ2-1; CDR3nt: TGTGCCAGCAGTGCACCGGGGCTAGCGGGTGACAATGAGCAGTTCTTC; CDR3aa: CASSAPGLAGDNEQFF
v_gene: TRBV5-1; d_gene: NA; abundance: few; j_gene: TRBJ2-6; CDR3nt: TGCGCCAGCAGCTTGGGGGAGAGCTCTGGGGCCAACGTCCTGACTTTC; CDR3aa: CASSLGESSGANVLTF
v_gene: TRBV5-1; d_gene: TRBD1; abundance: many; j_gene: TRBJ1-4; CDR3nt: TGCGCCAGCAGCTTGACAGGGGAACGAGAAAAACTGTTTTTT; CDR3aa: CASSLTGEREKLFF
v_gene: TRBV12-3/TRBV12-4; d_gene: TRBD2; abundance: NA; j_gene: TRBJ2-5; CDR3nt: TGTGCCAGCAAGGCTAGCGGGAGTGGAGAGACCCAGTACTTC; CDR3aa: CASKASGSGETQYF
v_gene: TRBV5-1; d_gene: TRBD1; abundance: few; j_gene: TRBJ1-5; CDR3nt: TGCGCCAGCAGTGACAGGGGGGGTCAGCCCCAGCATTTT; CDR3aa: CASSDRGGQPQHF
v_gene: TRBV19; d_gene: NA; abundance: few; j_gene: TRBJ2-7; CDR3nt: TGTGCCAGTAGTATACGGACACAGGGCGATCTCGAGCAGTACTTC; CDR3aa: CASSIRTQGDLEQYF
v_gene: TRBV7-9; d_gene: TRBD2; abundance: NA; j_gene: TRBJ2-1; CDR3nt: TGTGCCAGCAGCACTAGCGGGAAGATTTACAATGAGCAGTTCTTC; CDR3aa: CASSTSGKIYNEQFF
v_gene: TRBV18; d_gene: NA; abundance: few; j_gene: TRBJ2-7; CDR3nt: TGTGCCAGCTCACCGAAACAGGGACCCTACGAGCAGTACTTC; CDR3aa: CASSPKQGPYEQYF
v_gene: TRBV5-5; d_gene: NA; abundance: NA; j_gene: TRBJ2-3; CDR3nt: TGTGCCAGCAGCTTTGACAATAACCGCGCAGATACGCAGTATTTT; CDR3aa: CASSFDNNRADTQYF
v_gene: TRBV5-1; d_gene: TRBD1; abundance: few; j_gene: TRBJ2-5; CDR3nt: TGCGCCAGCAGCCACGGACAGGTCGGATCTGGTGAGACCCAGTACTTC; CDR3aa: CASSHGQVGSGETQYF
v_gene: TRBV7-9; d_gene: TRBD1; abundance: NA; j_gene: TRBJ2-5; CDR3nt: TGTGCCAGCAGCAGAGGGGGCGGCAGAGAGACCCAGTACTTC; CDR3aa: CASSRGGGRETQYF